These 5 T cell receptor beta chains were all obtained from the same sample, sequenced in a study of T cells after yellow fever vaccination. Each CDR3 protein is one row after TCRdb ran MiXCR on the 5' RACE reads. Of around 500,000 distinct CDR3 sequences in the sample, around a fifth are singletons; the top ten hold approximately 16%. Sequencing used PBMCs, obtained less than 25 days after the first yellow fever vaccination. Receptors originate from a man younger than 35 who received the YFV17D yellow fever vaccine.

The chain employs TRBV7-2 and TRBJ1-2, with a possible D match to TRBD1 (6 bases). The ends were cut back, 2 bases at V and 4 bases at J, with 14 bases in the middle. The CDR3 contains 15 residues. Germline CDR1 SGHTA, CDR2 FQGNSA. DNA of the CDR3: TGTGCCAGCAGCTTAAAGGGGGACACTTTCTATGGCTACACCTTC. It encodes CASSLKGDTFYGYTF.

The chain links TRBV7-9 to TRBJ1-4; TRBD1 agrees at 8 bases. The junction had 6 bases not matched to a gene; V was cut back by 1 base and J by 5 bases. The germline V gene encodes CDR1 SEHNR and CDR2 FQNEAQ (reference sequence). The CDR3 sequence is 16 residues long. In nucleotides, the CDR3 is TGTGCCAGCAGCTTAGGCGGGACAGGCTCAAATGAAAAACTGTTTTTT. It specifies CASSLGGTGSNEKLFF.

This clonotype was seen more than once but under ten times. The chain employs TRBV7-2 and TRBJ2-2; no definite D call. Looked up from germline, CDR1 is SGHTA and CDR2 is FQGNSA. Between the trimmed V and J ends, which lost 3 bases and 1 base, there was a span of 12 bases. CDR3 length: 16 amino acids. In nucleotides, the CDR3 is TGTGCCAGCAGCTTTTATAACTACCTGAACACCGGGGAGCTGTTTTTT. Its protein is CASSFYNYLNTGELFF.

The table lists this clonotype with a few counts. The chain has TRBV20-1 and TRBJ2-4; 8 positions match TRBD2. Germline CDR1 reads DFQATT; CDR2 reads SNEGSKA (reference sequence). V shed 2 bases and J 5 bases; nucleotides not matched to a gene: 2. The CDR3 is made up of 13 amino acids. CDR3 nucleotides: TGCAGTGCTAGACCTAGCGGGCAAAACATTCAGTACTTC. It specifies CSARPSGQNIQYF.

The chain links TRBV5-8 to TRBJ1-5, with 11 positions matching TRBD1. The CDR3 sequence is 17 residues long. CDR1 SGHTS and CDR2 YDEGEE come from the germline V gene. Trimming at V came to 3 bases and at J to 1 base, leaving 6 bases not matched to a gene. CDR3 protein: CASSSDRGRGSNQPQHF. The CDR3, as DNA: TGTGCCAGCAGCTCGGACAGGGGGCGCGGGAGCAATCAGCCCCAGCATTTT.